This TCR beta chain derives from a study of blood T cell repertoires in COVID-19. Overall study: Sites across the United States, Italy and Spain contributed samples from acute and convalescent COVID-19.

This clone has a handful of counts. The protocol was immunoSEQ multiplex PCR, while the TCRdb copy is restricted to in-frame clones and leaves out a portion. There are approximately 120,000 clones in the sample; approximately 80% occur only once, and approximately 7.9% lies in the top ten. The V gene end was trimmed by 1 base and the J gene end by 7 bases; junction bases not matched to a gene: 7. Germline CDR1 reads MNHNS; CDR2 reads SASEGT. CDR3 size: 15 residues. Sequenced input: peripheral blood. The sequence came from a woman aged 80 or over with active or convalescent COVID-19. The rearrangement uses TRBV6-1 and TRBJ1-5, with 7 bases matching TRBD1. This CDR3 is CASSEGRGPGQPQHF. The CDR3 DNA follows: TGTGCCAGCAGTGAAGGAAGGGGGCCGGGGCAGCCCCAGCATTTT.